The rows below give T cell receptor beta chains drawn from one sample of a study of cytotoxic CD8 clonotypes in ibrutinib-treated CLL. TCRdb keeps only in-frame clones here, not all; method: immunoSEQ multiplex PCR. The table lists about 200,000 clones, over 55% of them singletons. This specimen was PBMCs, taken after 24 months of ibrutinib treatment. These receptors all come from a human donor with chronic lymphocytic leukemia. Both conserved end residues are trimmed from each CDR3. D genes are given only for firm matches.

J,V,D,CDR3
TRBJ2-2,TRBV27,.,ASSLYVPNTGELF
TRBJ2-7,TRBV15,TRBD1,ATSINRGYEQY
TRBJ2-7,TRBV6-1,.,ASSEGLSFIYEQY
TRBJ2-7,TRBV19,TRBD2,ASSQTSGGSYEQY
TRBJ2-3,TRBV7-2,.,ASSLHSRTSTDTQY
TRBJ1-3,TRBV6-5,.,ASSSAGNTIY
TRBJ2-2,TRBV2,TRBD2,ASSAGGRSGELF
TRBJ2-2,TRBV11-2,TRBD1,ASSSRQGQGFGELF
TRBJ1-5,TRBV28,TRBD1,ASSPGDRAIPQPQH
TRBJ2-5,TRBV5-1,.,ASSSQETQY
TRBJ2-7,TRBV4-2,TRBD2,ASSKTSGSYEQY
TRBJ1-1,TRBV29-1,TRBD1,SVAGTGGTEAF
TRBJ1-2,TRBV9,TRBD1,ASSVTGTANYGYT
TRBJ1-1,TRBV5-1,.,ASSSQGGDTEAF
TRBJ2-5,TRBV9,.,ASSGLVQETQY
TRBJ2-5,TRBV5-4,.,ASSFLEETQY
TRBJ2-1,TRBV28,.,ASSLAGYDEQF
TRBJ2-7,TRBV16,.,ASSQPGFDEQY
TRBJ1-2,TRBV30,.,AWSVGRVNYGYT
TRBJ1-5,TRBV27,.,ASSLGAGMSGNQPQH
TRBJ2-2,TRBV4-1,TRBD1,ASSQERQGANTGELF
TRBJ2-2,TRBV7-9,.,ASSLKSLLGPNTGELF
TRBJ2-2,TRBV20-1,.,SAISAGELF
TRBJ2-1,TRBV5-1,TRBD2,ASSLLFVGLAGSSSYNEQF
TRBJ2-2,TRBV28,TRBD1,ASTDRVAGELF
TRBJ2-1,TRBV7-6,.,ASRDLPLGYNEQF
TRBJ2-3,TRBV9,TRBD2,ASSPRGLAGDTQY
TRBJ2-3,TRBV11-2,TRBD2,ASSTLAVSTDTQY
TRBJ1-2,TRBV30,.,AWSVGRRGWYGYT
TRBJ2-1,TRBV7-9,.,ASIAGRASYNEQF